These T cell receptor beta chains were read from a single sample in a study of metastatic and nonmetastatic thyroid tumors. TCRdb ran MiXCR on the PCR reads. The table lists more than 14,000 clones, 20% to 25% of them singletons, with approximately 7.7% in the top ten. Specimen: tumor tissue. These receptors were collected from a female donor with papillary thyroid cancer or a benign thyroid nodule (not recorded which). Some clones in this sample may be carry-over from other donors' samples. Each CDR3 is given with its conserved first and last residue. D genes are given only for firm matches. Clone size appears in some rows only: once, few, many, or a class for an expanded clone.

TRBJ2-1	NA	NA	TRBV20-1	CSARDFVLVNEQFF	TGCAGTGCTAGAGATTTCGTACTAGTCAATGAGCAGTTCTTC
TRBJ2-2	NA	many	TRBV9	CASSIPVLGGELFF	TGTGCCAGCAGCATACCAGTCCTGGGCGGGGAGCTGTTTTTT
TRBJ2-3	TRBD2	many	TRBV10-1	CASSDPGRAVHTQYF	TGCGCCAGCAGTGATCCCGGGAGGGCCGTACATACGCAGTATTTT
TRBJ1-2	NA	NA	TRBV5-1	CASRQGTNYGYTF	TGCGCCAGCAGGCAGGGGACTAACTATGGCTACACCTTC
TRBJ2-3	NA	NA	TRBV6-1	CASSSRDGEVDTQYF	TGTGCCAGCAGTTCCAGGGACGGGGAGGTAGATACGCAGTATTTT
TRBJ1-1	NA	many	TRBV28	CATGPGRLNTEAFF	TGTGCCACCGGCCCGGGGAGACTCAACACTGAAGCTTTCTTT
TRBJ1-6	NA	NA	TRBV12-3/TRBV12-4	CASSGRAGNSPLHF	TGTGCCAGCAGTGGAAGGGCTGGTAATTCACCCCTCCACTTT
TRBJ2-3	NA	few	TRBV6-1	CASRRSVLYYTQYF	TGTGCCAGCAGGAGAAGTGTCCTCTACTATACGCAGTATTTT
TRBJ2-7	TRBD2	NA	TRBV30	CAWSVEPSGHEQYF	TGTGCCTGGAGTGTAGAGCCTAGCGGCCACGAGCAGTACTTC
TRBJ1-5	NA	medium-sized	TRBV4-1	CASSQTMDPQPQHF	TGCGCCAGCAGCCAGACTATGGATCCTCAGCCCCAGCATTTT
TRBJ1-2	TRBD1	few	TRBV28	CASRFNRGYNYGYTF	TGTGCCAGCAGATTTAACAGGGGATATAACTATGGCTACACCTTC
TRBJ2-1	TRBD2	NA	TRBV7-6	CASSLATAGTYNEQFF	TGTGCCAGCAGCTTAGCCACAGCGGGGACTTACAATGAGCAGTTCTTC
TRBJ2-7	TRBD1	NA	TRBV15	CATSNRQGSSNEQYF	TGTGCCACCAGCAACAGACAGGGAAGTTCCAACGAGCAGTACTTC
TRBJ2-7	TRBD1	NA	TRBV6-2/TRBV6-3	CASSSPGTGLGEQYF	TGTGCCAGCAGTTCCCCCGGGACAGGGCTGGGAGAGCAGTACTTC
TRBJ1-4	TRBD1	NA	TRBV30	CAWSYRGLEEKLFF	TGTGCCTGGAGTTACAGGGGGCTGGAAGAAAAACTGTTTTTT
TRBJ2-7	NA	NA	TRBV6-5	CDSSSGVQGRNYEQYF	TGTGACAGCAGTTCGGGGGTACAGGGTAGGAACTACGAGCAGTACTTC
TRBJ2-3	TRBD2	many	TRBV20-1	CSAGDSGTITDTQYF	TGCAGTGCTGGAGATAGCGGGACGATCACAGATACGCAGTATTTT
TRBJ1-2	TRBD1	NA	TRBV12-3/TRBV12-4	CASSRTGNYGYTF	TGTGCCAGCTCGCGGACAGGGAACTATGGCTACACCTTC
TRBJ2-6	NA	once	TRBV20-1	CSARDRVRGLSSGANVLTF	TGCAGTGCTAGAGATCGCGTCCGAGGGTTAAGCTCTGGGGCCAACGTCCTGACTTTC
TRBJ2-2	TRBD2	many	TRBV11-2	CASSSPGTSGSGGELFF	TGTGCCAGCAGCTCACCCGGGACTAGCGGGAGCGGCGGGGAGCTGTTTTTT
TRBJ2-7	TRBD1	many	TRBV7-8	CASSNPGQVGAYEQYF	TGTGCCAGCAGCAACCCGGGACAGGTTGGTGCCTACGAGCAGTACTTC
TRBJ1-5	NA	NA	TRBV30	CAWSPLGRGNQPQHF	TGTGCCTGGAGTCCCCTCGGCAGGGGCAATCAGCCCCAGCATTTT
TRBJ2-7	NA	few	TRBV12-3/TRBV12-4	CASSPGGLPEEQYF	TGTGCCAGCAGTCCCGGCGGACTGCCGGAGGAGCAGTACTTC
TRBJ1-1	TRBD1	NA	TRBV5-1	CASSLGDRVGNTEAFF	TGCGCCAGCAGCTTGGGGGACAGGGTAGGGAACACTGAAGCTTTCTTT
TRBJ2-7	NA	NA	TRBV20-1	CSARVCRGWGEQYF	TGCAGTGCTAGGGTCTGTCGGGGGTGGGGCGAGCAGTACTTC
TRBJ1-1	NA	medium-sized	TRBV6-1	CASSSHRAEAFF	TGTGCCAGCAGCTCTCACCGGGCTGAAGCTTTCTTT
TRBJ2-2	TRBD2	medium-sized	TRBV12-3/TRBV12-4	CASSWASGNTGELFF	TGTGCCAGCAGTTGGGCTAGCGGGAACACCGGGGAGCTGTTTTTT
TRBJ1-3	NA	NA	TRBV9	CASSVTGAGNTIYF	TGTGCCAGCAGCGTAACAGGAGCTGGAAACACCATATATTTT
TRBJ2-7	NA	NA	TRBV5-1	CASRTGPGYGREQYF	TGCGCCAGCAGAACGGGGCCAGGATATGGGCGCGAGCAGTACTTC
TRBJ1-2	NA	NA	TRBV6-1	CASSEVQADGYTF	TGTGCCAGCAGTGAAGTTCAGGCCGATGGCTACACCTTC
TRBJ2-3	TRBD2	many	TRBV11-2	CASSLGGLGPRDTQYF	TGTGCCAGCAGCTTAGGAGGACTAGGACCGAGGGATACGCAGTATTTT
TRBJ1-1	NA	NA	TRBV5-1	CASSLGGDGREAFF	TGCGCCAGCAGCTTGGGTGGGGACGGCCGAGAAGCTTTCTTT
TRBJ1-2	TRBD1	medium-sized	TRBV27	CASSSPGTGHGYTF	TGTGCCAGCAGTTCCCCCGGGACAGGGCATGGCTACACCTTC
TRBJ1-5	NA	few	TRBV27	CASSLGAGTEPQHF	TGTGCCAGCAGTTTAGGGGCGGGGACGGAGCCCCAGCATTTT
TRBJ2-5	NA	many	TRBV5-1	CASSGAAGDSGTQYF	TGCGCCAGCAGCGGAGCTGCAGGGGATTCCGGGACCCAGTACTTC
TRBJ1-5	TRBD1	many	TRBV28	CASNRQGAYNQPQHF	TGTGCCAGCAATCGACAGGGGGCTTACAATCAGCCCCAGCATTTT
TRBJ2-5	TRBD1	many	TRBV24-1	CATSPGQGVLETQYF	TGTGCCACCAGTCCGGGACAGGGGGTTTTGGAGACCCAGTACTTC
TRBJ1-2	NA	NA	TRBV6-1	CVISDWDGYGYTF	TGTGTCATCAGTGATTGGGACGGCTATGGCTACACCTTC
TRBJ1-4	TRBD1	many	TRBV5-1	CASSFSQGDEKLFF	TGCGCCAGCAGCTTCTCACAGGGGGATGAAAAACTGTTTTTT
TRBJ2-1	NA	medium-sized	TRBV7-8	CASSLGEQFF	TGTGCCAGCAGCTTAGGTGAGCAGTTCTTC
TRBJ2-1	NA	many	TRBV5-1	CASSLGGSLYNEQFF	TGCGCCAGCAGCTTGGGAGGATCCCTCTACAATGAGCAGTTCTTC
TRBJ2-2	NA	many	TRBV4-2	CASSQEDLLTGELFF	TGTGCCAGCAGCCAAGAGGACCTACTCACCGGGGAGCTGTTTTTT
TRBJ2-1	TRBD2	NA	TRBV18	CASSSASGRDSYNEQFF	TGTGCCAGCTCATCGGCTAGCGGGAGGGACTCCTACAATGAGCAGTTCTTC
TRBJ2-1	NA	few	TRBV19	CASSRGYNEQFF	TGTGCCAGTAGTAGGGGCTACAATGAGCAGTTCTTC
TRBJ2-3	NA	many	TRBV5-5	CASSLGGRDTQYF	TGTGCCAGCAGTCTCGGGGGGCGGGATACGCAGTATTTT
TRBJ2-5	TRBD1	NA	TRBV28	CASSRRTGEETQYF	TGTGCCAGCAGCCGAAGGACAGGGGAAGAGACCCAGTACTTC